This is a list of T cell receptor beta chains from one sample in a study of T cell repertoires in cytomegalovirus infection. TCRdb re-analysed the reads in MiXCR, keeping a single row per CDR3 protein. The data hold fewer than 550,000 distinct CDR3 sequences, with roughly 31% observed a single time. Sequenced material: PBMCs. The receptors come from a human donor in good health (CMV status not recorded). Some clones in this sample may be carry-over from other donors' samples. CDR3s include the opening cysteine and the closing phenylalanine or tryptophan. D genes are given only for firm matches. Some rows mark clone size as missing; the rest say once, few, many or name a class of expanded clone.

j_gene | v_gene | d_gene | abundance | CDR3aa | CDR3nt
TRBJ1-6 | TRBV11-2 | . | . | CASSLGRPNSPLHF | TGTGCCAGCAGCTTGGGACGCCCAAATTCACCCCTCCACTTT
TRBJ2-3 | TRBV5-1 | . | few | CASRTGGNTDTQYF | TGCGCCAGCAGGACAGGAGGGAACACAGATACGCAGTATTTT
TRBJ2-6 | TRBV7-2 | . | few | CASSFSGTSSGANVLTF | TGTGCCAGCAGCTTTTCCGGGACAAGCTCTGGGGCCAACGTCCTGACTTTC
TRBJ1-1 | TRBV5-6 | TRBD1 | . | CASSLYDRVLNTEAFF | TGTGCCAGCAGCTTGTACGACAGGGTCCTGAACACTGAAGCTTTCTTT
TRBJ2-7 | TRBV5-5 | . | few | CASSFRGAWEQYF | TGTGCCAGCAGCTTCCGGGGGGCGTGGGAGCAGTACTTC
TRBJ1-1 | TRBV27 | . | few | CASSFYRTNTEAFF | TGTGCCAGCAGTTTTTACAGGACGAACACTGAAGCTTTCTTT
TRBJ1-1 | TRBV2 | . | . | CASSDQKVEAFF | TGTGCCAGCAGTGACCAGAAAGTAGAAGCTTTCTTT
TRBJ1-5 | TRBV20-1 | TRBD1 | . | CSAGTGGGNQPQHF | TGCAGTGCTGGCACAGGGGGGGGGAATCAGCCCCAGCATTTT
TRBJ2-7 | TRBV7-2 | TRBD2 | many | CASSFAGGGYEQYF | TGTGCCAGCAGCTTTGCGGGGGGGGGCTACGAGCAGTACTTC
TRBJ2-2 | TRBV6-6 | . | . | CASSYQPHPGMNTGELFF | TGTGCCAGCAGTTACCAACCCCACCCAGGGATGAACACCGGGGAGCTGTTTTTT
TRBJ1-2 | TRBV11-2 | . | . | CASSLPFSRTEAGYNF | TGTGCCAGCAGCTTACCCTTTAGCCGGACTGAGGCTGGCTACAACTTC
TRBJ2-4 | TRBV20-1 | . | . | CSARHVRATPNIQYF | TGCAGTGCTAGACACGTCCGGGCCACACCGAACATTCAGTACTTC
TRBJ2-1 | TRBV19 | . | few | CASSFQWRNEQFF | TGTGCCAGTAGTTTTCAGTGGCGGAATGAGCAGTTCTTC
TRBJ1-5 | TRBV18 | . | few | CASSPIGNSNQPQHF | TGTGCCAGCTCACCAATAGGGAATAGCAATCAGCCCCAGCATTTT
TRBJ1-5 | TRBV27 | . | . | CASKTTAGSNQPQHF | TGTGCCAGCAAGACGACCGCTGGGAGCAATCAGCCCCAGCATTTT
TRBJ2-3 | TRBV7-6 | . | . | CASSLRAGIVYTQYF | TGTGCCAGCAGCTTACGTGCGGGGATCGTATATACGCAGTATTTT
TRBJ2-7 | TRBV29-1 | TRBD2 | . | CSVAGDGPYEQYF | TGCAGCGTGGCGGGGGACGGCCCCTACGAGCAGTACTTC
TRBJ2-5 | TRBV7-9 | TRBD2 | few | CASSPVRGGETQYF | TGTGCCAGCAGCCCCGTAAGGGGAGGGGAGACCCAGTACTTC
TRBJ2-5 | TRBV20-1 | TRBD2 | few | CSARDLAGVKQETQYF | TGCAGTGCTAGAGATCTAGCGGGGGTCAAACAAGAGACCCAGTACTTC
TRBJ2-3 | TRBV20-1 | TRBD2 | . | CSSPTSGRYTDTQYF | TGCAGTTCTCCGACTAGCGGGAGGTACACAGATACGCAGTATTTT
TRBJ2-2 | TRBV4-2 | . | few | CASSQIRDGTGELFF | TGTGCCAGCAGCCAGATCCGGGACGGCACCGGGGAGCTGTTTTTT
TRBJ2-2 | TRBV19 | TRBD2 | . | CASSKRGINTGELFF | TGTGCCAGTAGTAAGCGGGGTATAAACACCGGGGAGCTGTTTTTT
TRBJ1-5 | TRBV12-3/TRBV12-4 | . | many | CASTWGGTSNQPQHF | TGTGCCAGCACTTGGGGGGGAACTAGCAATCAGCCCCAGCATTTT
TRBJ2-1 | TRBV28 | . | few | CASSPRRSPEDEQFF | TGTGCCAGCAGTCCCCGCAGGTCCCCCGAGGATGAGCAGTTCTTC
TRBJ2-3 | TRBV18 | TRBD1 | . | CASSPRTGGTDTQYF | TGTGCCAGCTCACCGCGGACAGGGGGCACAGATACGCAGTATTTT
TRBJ1-1 | TRBV19 | . | . | CDSSWGTEAFF | TGTGACAGTAGTTGGGGAACTGAAGCTTTCTTT
TRBJ1-1 | TRBV19 | . | few | CASTKENTEAFF | TGTGCCAGTACCAAAGAGAACACTGAAGCTTTCTTT
TRBJ1-2 | TRBV11-1 | TRBD1 | few | CASRGGQGSGYTF | TGTGCCAGCAGGGGCGGACAGGGCTCTGGCTACACCTTC
TRBJ1-3 | TRBV20-1 | . | few | CSARDLSSGNTIYF | TGCAGTGCTAGAGATTTGAGCTCTGGAAACACCATATATTTT
TRBJ1-4 | TRBV9 | . | . | CASSVELEGGEKLFF | TGTGCCAGCAGCGTTGAGCTGGAAGGAGGAGAAAAACTGTTTTTT
TRBJ2-1 | TRBV3-1 | . | . | CASSQGSLGYLSYNEQFF | TGTGCCAGCAGCCAAGGATCGTTAGGATACCTCTCCTACAATGAGCAGTTCTTC
TRBJ1-1 | TRBV28 | . | many | CASSLRKMNTEAFF | TGTGCCAGCAGTTTACGAAAGATGAACACTGAAGCTTTCTTT
TRBJ1-3 | TRBV11-2 | . | . | CASSPPDRNTIYF | TGTGCCAGCAGCCCCCCAGACCGAAACACCATATATTTT